This T cell receptor (beta chain) was recovered during a study of liver allograft versus peripheral blood T cells. The wider study: Repertoires from peripheral blood of liver transplant recipients were compared with those inside their transplanted livers.

Study results and limitations: Liver allograft T cell receptor repertoires were reported to differ from peripheral blood repertoires.

This clonotype is labeled medium-sized. Its antigen is as yet unknown. The CDR3 is 13 residues long. From germline, CDR1 is KGHSH and CDR2 LQKENI. Between the trimmed V and J ends, which lost 3 bases and 5 bases, there was a span of 10 bases. TCRdb passed the reads through MiXCR, listing each CDR3 protein once. The sample gives some 4,000 distinct CDR3 sequences, 15% to 20% of which show up once; around 23% is in the top ten. The chain joins TRBV18 to TRBJ1-2; D call uncertain. This sequence originates from a human patient who had a liver transplant. The T cells may come from the graft donor. CDR3 loop: CASSPADGYGYTF. In nucleotides, the CDR3 is TGTGCCAGCTCACCCGCGGACGGATATGGCTACACCTTC.